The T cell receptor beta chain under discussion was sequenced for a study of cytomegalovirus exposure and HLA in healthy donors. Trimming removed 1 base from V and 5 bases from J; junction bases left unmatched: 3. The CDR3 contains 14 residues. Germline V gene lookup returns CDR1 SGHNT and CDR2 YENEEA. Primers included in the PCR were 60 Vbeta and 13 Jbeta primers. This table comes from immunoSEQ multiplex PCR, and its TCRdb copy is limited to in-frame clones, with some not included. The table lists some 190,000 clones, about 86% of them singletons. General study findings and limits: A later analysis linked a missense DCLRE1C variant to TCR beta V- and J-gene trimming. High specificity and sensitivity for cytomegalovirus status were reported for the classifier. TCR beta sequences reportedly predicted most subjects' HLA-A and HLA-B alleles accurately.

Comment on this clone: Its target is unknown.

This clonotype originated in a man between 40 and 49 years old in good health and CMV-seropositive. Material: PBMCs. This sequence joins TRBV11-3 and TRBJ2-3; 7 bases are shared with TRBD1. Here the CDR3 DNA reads TGTGCCAGCAGCTTAGGGACAGGTGGAGATACGCAGTATTTT. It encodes CASSLGTGGDTQYF.